The source of this T cell receptor (beta chain) is a study of cytomegalovirus exposure and HLA in healthy donors. The PCR used 60 Vbeta and 13 Jbeta primers. Produced via immunoSEQ multiplex PCR; TCRdb's table is partial and in-frame only. The data hold approximately 100,000 clones, with almost 75% observed a single time. In nominal health when sampled, donors likely had unrecorded immune exposures nonetheless. On this clone itself: Its antigen is currently unknown.

General study results and limits: Three chains tied to CMV proved CMV antigen-specific in vitro. V segments that were indistinguishable, TRBV6-2 and TRBV6-3 among them, were omitted from analysis. Later work showed greater clonal expansion in HLA-associated TCR beta chains than in equally common others.

The germline gives CDR1 SGHDT, CDR2 YYEEEE. The V segment lost 3 bases and the J segment 2 bases; nucleotides outside the gene matches: 5. This CDR3 contains 14 residues. The source is a man aged 40-50 years in good health and CMV-seronegative. The V call is TRBV5-6, the J call TRBJ2-7, with 7 bases that match TRBD2. The sequenced material came from PBMCs. CDR3 in DNA: TGTGCCAGCAGCTCCGGGGGGTCCACCTACGAGCAGTACTTC. Translating gives CASSSGGSTYEQYF.